The 21 T cell receptor beta chains below were found in one sample sequenced in a study of blood T cell repertoires in COVID-19. Clones were read by immunoSEQ multiplex PCR, and TCRdb kept only the in-frame ones, dropping some. Here the sample spans around 230,000 clones, 83% being singletons. The material sequenced was peripheral blood. These receptors were collected from a woman in her 70s with active or convalescent COVID-19.

CDR3 sequence: CASSPPPLADTQYF. The CDR3 region has the DNA TGTGCCAGCTCACCACCCCCATTAGCAGATACGCAGTATTTT. The rearrangement uses TRBV18 and TRBJ2-3; no reliable D call. Germline CDR1 KGHSH, CDR2 LQKENI. This CDR3 spans 14 amino acids. Trimming left V 0 bases short and J 4 bases short, with 8 bases between.

V is TRBV5-1 and J is TRBJ1-1; a possible D gene is TRBD1 (5 bases). CDR3 length: 13 amino acids. Germline V CDR1 and CDR2: SGHRS, YFSETQ. V lost 2 bases and J lost 1, with 6 bases in between. The CDR3 coding sequence is TGCGCCAGCAGCTTTACAGGGAACACTGAAGCTTTCTTT. It encodes CASSFTGNTEAFF.

This clone was counted a few times. The chain couples TRBV30 to TRBJ2-3; D is unresolved. Between the trimmed V and J ends, which lost 1 base and 2 bases, there was a span of 4 bases. This CDR3 region has 12 residues. Germline lookup yields CDR1 GTSNPN and CDR2 SVGIG (reference sequence). CDR3 bases: TGTGCCTGGAGTGACATCACAGATACGCAGTATTTT. It encodes CAWSDITDTQYF.

The rearrangement joins TRBV7-9 to TRBJ2-1; maybe TRBD2 (5 bases). Between the trimmed V and J ends, which lost 4 bases and 0 bases, there was a span of 10 bases. The CDR3 runs to 15 residues. Germline V gene sequence: CDR1 SEHNR, CDR2 FQNEAQ (reference sequence). In DNA, the CDR3 is TGTGCCAGCAGCTCTAGGAGGAGCTCCTACAATGAGCAGTTCTTC. Translation gives CASSSRRSSYNEQFF.

This chain links TRBV27 with TRBJ1-2; TRBD1 is a possible D gene (6 bases). CDR3 size: 13 residues. V lost 6 bases and J 6 bases, leaving 14 bases between the germline ends. CDR1 is MNHEY and CDR2 is SMNVEV in the germline V gene (reference sequence). The CDR3 here is CASRRGGGDGYTF. The CDR3 bases are TGTGCCAGCAGGCGAGGGGGAGGGGATGGCTACACCTTC.

This clone was seen more than once but under ten times. This chain joins TRBV2 and TRBJ1-4; no firm D call. CDR1 and CDR2 (germline): SNHLY, FYNNEI. Between the trimmed V and J ends, which lost 2 bases and 0 bases, there was a span of 10 bases. The CDR3 runs 16 residues. The CDR3 loop reads CASSEFQRATNEKLFF. The CDR3, as DNA: TGTGCCAGCAGTGAATTCCAGCGTGCAACTAATGAAAAACTGTTTTTT. The full variable domain, rest sourced from reference TRBV2 and TRBJ1-4, is EPEVTQTPSHQVTQMGQEVILRCVPISNHLYFYWYRQILGQKVEFLVSFYNNEISEKSEIFDDQFSVERPDGSNFTLKIRSTKLEDSAMYFCASSEFQRATNEKLFFGSGTQLSVL.

This sequence joins TRBV28 and TRBJ2-2; 7 bases map to TRBD2. The CDR3 covers 15 residues. CDR1 is MDHEN and CDR2 is SYDVKM in the germline V gene. The V and J ends lost 5 bases and 4 bases, in that order; junction bases with no gene match: 7. CDR3 in amino acids: CASSGSGLVTGELFF. The CDR3 DNA follows: TGTGCCAGCAGTGGTAGCGGGTTAGTCACCGGGGAGCTGTTTTTT.

Only one count was recorded for this clone. The gene calls are TRBV11-2 and TRBJ1-2; 9 bases are a match to TRBD1. CDR3 length: 16 residues. The germline V gene has CDR1 SGHAT and CDR2 FQNNGV. J lost 8 bases, V lost 1 base, and 11 bases had no gene match. CDR3 sequence (DNA): TGTGCCAGCAGCTTAGTTCCGCCGGGACAGGGAGGGGGCTACACCTTC. Translation gives CASSLVPPGQGGGYTF.

The chain joins TRBV7-2 to TRBJ2-7; possible D gene TRBD2, 6 bases. Germline V gives CDR1 SGHTA, CDR2 FQGNSA. Trimming shortened V by 5 bases and J by 3 bases, and 14 bases separated the two germline ends. The CDR3 sequence is 14 residues long. Here the CDR3 reads CASSPGTAVYEQYF. CDR3 DNA: TGTGCCAGCAGCCCCGGGACTGCGGTCTACGAGCAGTACTTC.

The genes are TRBV5-8 and TRBJ2-7; D not certain. Trimming removed 4 bases from V and 5 bases from J, with 10 bases in between. The CDR3 spans 12 residues. The germline V gene has CDR1 SGHTS and CDR2 YDEGEE. The CDR3 nucleotides are TGTGCCAGCAGCCTCAGACGGGACGAGCAGTACTTC. It codes for CASSLRRDEQYF.

J is TRBJ2-7 and V is TRBV27, with 9 bases matching TRBD1. CDR3 length: 13 amino acids. V lost 3 bases to trimming and J lost 9 bases; unmatched junction nucleotides: 6. Germline CDR1 reads MNHEY; CDR2 reads SMNVEV (reference sequence). CDR3 protein: CASSFPGTGTQYF. The DNA of the CDR3 is TGTGCCAGCAGTTTCCCCGGGACAGGGACGCAGTACTTC.

The V and J genes are TRBV30 and TRBJ2-1; 9 nucleotides agree with TRBD1. Germline V gene lookup returns CDR1 GTSNPN and CDR2 SVGIG (reference sequence). With 0 bases clipped from V and 4 bases from J, the junction kept 1 base outside the gene matches. CDR3 length equals 14 residues. CDR3 sequence: CAWSVGTGYNEQFF. As DNA, the CDR3 is TGTGCCTGGAGTGTCGGGACAGGGTACAATGAGCAGTTCTTC.

This CDR3 is CASSPTGTGGDQPQHF. The CDR3 DNA sequence: TGTGCCAGCTCACCAACCGGGACAGGGGGCGATCAGCCCCAGCATTTT. The chain joins TRBV18 to TRBJ1-5; 12 nucleotides match TRBD1. The CDR3 spans 16 residues. CDR1 KGHSH and CDR2 LQKENI come from the germline V gene. After removal of 2 bases from V and 5 bases from J, the junction contained 4 bases not matched to a gene.

J is TRBJ1-1 and V is TRBV14, with a possible D match to TRBD1 (6 bases). Germline values: CDR1 SGHDN, CDR2 FVKESK. This CDR3 is 15 amino acids long. V lost 4 bases and J 8 bases, leaving 20 bases between the germline ends. CDR3 DNA sequence: TGTGCCAGCAGCCCGTTTTTAGGACAGTATAAGGAAGCTTTCTTT. It codes for CASSPFLGQYKEAFF. The full variable domain, with the rest looked up from reference TRBV14 and TRBJ1-1, is EAGVTQFPSHSVIEKGQTVTLRCDPISGHDNLYWYRRVMGKEIKFLLHFVKESKQDESGMPNNRFLAERTGGTYSTLKVQPAELEDSGVYFCASSPFLGQYKEAFFGQGTRLTVV.

The rearrangement joins TRBV30 to TRBJ2-3; unclear D gene. This CDR3 is 14 amino acids long. Looked up from germline, CDR1 is GTSNPN and CDR2 is SVGIG (reference sequence). Trimming cost V 4 bases and J 3 bases, with 14 bases left between them. The CDR3 bases are TGTGCCTGGAAAAAGGTCCTAGTTACAGATACGCAGTATTTT. Translated, it gives CAWKKVLVTDTQYF.

This clone came up once. CDR3 DNA: TGTGCCAGCAGCCAAGGGCGGGACCGTTGGGCTTTCTTT. It encodes CASSQGRDRWAFF. J is TRBJ1-1 and V is TRBV3-1 (or the pseudogene TRBV3-2); a possible D gene is TRBD1 (5 bases). This CDR3 has 13 amino acids. Looked up from germline, CDR1 is LGHDT and CDR2 is YNNKEL (reference sequence). Trimming stripped 1 base from V and 11 bases from J, with 14 bases between.

A few counts support this clone. This chain links TRBV5-1 with TRBJ2-1; maybe TRBD1 (6 bases). The CDR3 extends over 15 amino acids. V dropped 4 bases and J dropped 3 bases, with 14 bases sitting between them. Germline assignment: CDR1 SGHRS and CDR2 YFSETQ. The CDR3 reads CASSLTLDSYNEQFF. In DNA, the CDR3 is TGCGCCAGCAGCCTTACCCTGGACAGCTACAATGAGCAGTTCTTC.

The rearrangement links TRBV2 to TRBJ1-6, with a tentative D call TRBD1 (5 bases). The germline V gene encodes CDR1 SNHLY and CDR2 FYNNEI. V lost 6 bases to trimming and J lost 5 bases, with 11 bases between them. This CDR3 comprises 14 residues. This CDR3 reads CASRSGPDNSPLHF. CDR3 sequence (DNA): TGTGCCAGCAGGTCAGGGCCTGATAATTCACCCCTCCACTTT.

A single count supports this clone. This chain uses TRBV28 with TRBJ1-2, with D possibly matching TRBD1 (6 bases). CDR1 is MDHEN, CDR2 SYDVKM, per germline. This CDR3 spans 14 amino acids. The germline V and J ends were trimmed by 5 bases and 4 bases, with 14 bases remaining between them. The DNA for the CDR3 is TGTGCCAGCAGTAGCGAGGGGGGGGCCTATGGCTACACCTTC. Its translation is CASSSEGGAYGYTF.

The CDR3 nucleotides are TGTGCCAGCAGAACCGGGACAGGGCAATCTGGGGCCAACGTCCTGACTTTC. This gives the protein CASRTGTGQSGANVLTF. This chain connects TRBV11-3 to TRBJ2-6, with 9 positions matching TRBD1. V gave up 6 bases and J gave up 1 base; unmatched junction bases: 7. Germline loops: CDR1 SGHNT, CDR2 YENEEA. The CDR3 runs 17 residues.

The chain couples TRBV30 to TRBJ1-5; D gene uncertain. Trimming removed 6 bases at V and 3 bases at J, with 6 bases between. CDR1 and CDR2 from the germline V gene are GTSNPN and SVGIG (reference sequence). This CDR3 has 11 residues. In nucleotides, the CDR3 is TGTGCCTGCCTCTTCAATCAGCCCCAGCATTTT. Translation: CACLFNQPQHF.